This TCR beta chain was identified in a study of T cell clonality in common variable immunodeficiency. This clone was counted ten times or more. Antigen: not known. Findings of the study overall: In common variable immunodeficiency, TCR beta chains reportedly carried fewer deletions and N-nucleotide insertions. CVID subjects had higher TCRbeta clonality than healthy controls, most marked in about a third. CVID subjects shared fewer TCRbeta clones than healthy controls did.

Sequencing input was equivalent genomic DNA from CVID and controls. Sequenced by immunoSEQ multiplex PCR; TCRdb stores in-frame clones only, minus some. The sample is made up of some 60,000 clones, none counted only once. Specimen: peripheral blood mononuclear cells. The TCR comes from a person between 18 and 75 years old in good health.

The sequenced part of the CDR3 DNA is TGTGCCAGCTCACCGCCGCGGCGGTCCGGGGGGGAGACC. Translated: CASSPPRRSGGET. The whole CDR3 region reads CASSPPRRSGGETQYF. The gene calls are TRBV18 and TRBJ2-5; TRBD2 matches 7 bases. The read ends 3 residues shy of where the CDR3 ends; the end is completed using the germline J gene. Germline-derived CDR1 and CDR2 are KGHSH and LQKENI. The V and J ends lost 3 bases and 5 bases, in that order; junction bases with no gene match: 12. CDR3 length: 16 amino acids.